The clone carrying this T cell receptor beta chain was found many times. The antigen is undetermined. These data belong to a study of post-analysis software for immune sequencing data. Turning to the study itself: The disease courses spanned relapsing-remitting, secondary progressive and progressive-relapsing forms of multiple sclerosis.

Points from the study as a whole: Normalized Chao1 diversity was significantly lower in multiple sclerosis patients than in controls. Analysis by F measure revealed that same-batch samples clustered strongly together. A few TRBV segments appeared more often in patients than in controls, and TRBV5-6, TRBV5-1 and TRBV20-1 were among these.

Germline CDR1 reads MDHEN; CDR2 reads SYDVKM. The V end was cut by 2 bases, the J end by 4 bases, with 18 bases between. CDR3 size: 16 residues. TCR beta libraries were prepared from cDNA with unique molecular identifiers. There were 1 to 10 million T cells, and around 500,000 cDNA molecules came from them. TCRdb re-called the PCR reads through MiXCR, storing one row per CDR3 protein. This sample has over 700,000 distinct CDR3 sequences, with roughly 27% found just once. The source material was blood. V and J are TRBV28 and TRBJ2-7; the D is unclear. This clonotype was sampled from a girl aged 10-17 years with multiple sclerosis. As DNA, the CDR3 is TGTGCCAGCAGTTTAGGACCCGGTACGGTGGGGTACGAGCAGTACTTC. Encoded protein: CASSLGPGTVGYEQYF.